This TCR beta chain comes out of a study of blood T cell repertoires in COVID-19. Assay: immunoSEQ multiplex PCR; the TCRdb copy retains only in-frame clones and omits some. This sample has under 65,000 clones, with 70% to 90% found just once. This clonotype originated in a human donor in a cohort sampled during active COVID-19. Material for sequencing was peripheral blood.

The CDR3 DNA sequence: TGTGCCAGCAGCGTAGCTGTTGGGAGCCGAAACACCATATATTTT. Amino acids: CASSVAVGSRNTIYF. V gene TRBV9 combines with J gene TRBJ1-3; D gene unclear. V gave up 0 bases and J gave up 5 bases, with 12 bases separating them. Per the germline V gene, CDR1 is SGDLS and CDR2 is YYNGEE. The CDR3 sequence is 15 residues long.